This TCR beta chain was retrieved from a study of molecular identifiers for immune sequencing clone quantification. TCRdb passed the PCR reads through MiXCR, listing each CDR3 protein once. The sample holds 300,000 to 400,000 distinct CDR3 sequences; around a fifth are singletons and the top ten take approximately 0.84%. Germline CDR1 and CDR2: SNHLY and FYNNEI. The CDR3 is 16 residues long. Trimming took 2 bases from V and 2 from J, leaving 12 bases between them. This clonotype appeared many times. Sorting was used to obtain naive CD8 T cells (CD8+CD4-CCR7+CD45RA+). Sequencing was performed on naive CD8+ T cells from blood, with Jurkat cell RNA spiked in. Subset denoted: FACS-sorted CD8+CD4-CCR7+CD45RA+ naive T cells. This clonotype was obtained from a human donor in good health. Some libraries in this study had Jurkat cell RNA spiked in. The V gene is TRBV2, the J gene TRBJ2-2; a weak D match, TRBD2 (7 bases). CDR3 loop: CASSEPGGLNTGELFF. The CDR3, as DNA: TGTGCCAGCAGTGAACCGGGGGGCTTAAACACCGGGGAGCTGTTTTTT.